The T cell receptor beta chain under discussion was sequenced for a study of T cell responses to AZD1222 COVID-19 vaccine (dated by TCRdb to 2020 to 2022). Background for the entire study: A total of about 230 trial participants underwent TCR sequencing, of whom about 210 received two doses of AZD1222 and some 25 received two doses of the MenACWY control vaccine. Trial participants were enrolled into age subgroups of 18-55, 56-69 and 70-plus years, which contained around 140, 26 and 57 TCR-sequenced participants, respectively.

Trimming costs V 5 bases and J 5 bases, and their ends lie 18 bases apart. Including the terminal cysteine and phenylalanine, the CDR3 comprises 15 residues. The only DNA kept is the CDR3, 45 bases in frame from the first base. CDR1 and CDR2, per the germline V gene, are SGHAT and FQNNGV. The CDR3 regions of human TCRbeta chains were subjected to immunosequencing. Per the original workflow: TCRs in the repertoires were compared against a reference library of SARS-CoV-2-specific TCRs that had been generated with the MIRA antigen-specificity platform. Breadth was defined as the fraction of unique TCRs that were SARS-CoV-2-associated, and depth was defined as the fraction of total T cells that were SARS-CoV-2-associated. Using the MIRA data, every spike-specific TCR was mapped to the spike region that the TCR reacted to and assigned to either a CD4 or a CD8 class. Log10-transformed breadth and depth values were compared by one-way ANOVA with Sidak's multiple comparisons tests. TCRdb re-hosts the immuneACCESS table, in-frame sequences only. Its copies lack some clones; in the studies checked, an unresolved V gene accounts for under half of them, and the cause for the rest is not known. Clonal size and the V and J genes are those of that table, whereas D and trimming came from the DNA. Within this sample are about 100,000 clones, with 85% to 90% of them counted one time only. Jointly, the top ten make up over 2% of the sample.

The study at large found these results: The 56-69-year group was small, and its depth increase did not reach significance, likely because of low power. Participants were mostly white British, with more females than males. The authors suggested clonal diversity may have been underestimated. Nearly half of unique spike-specific TCRs reportedly recognized epitopes outside regions mutated in the B.1.351 and B.1.1.7 variants. No day 14 peak-response samples were available, so repertoires were characterized only after the peak T cell response. Spike-specific TCR breadth and depth rose significantly after two AZD1222 doses compared with day 0 and with MenACWY recipients. The whole spike protein was spanned by vaccine-associated CD4 TCRs, and dominant responses were seen in regions 160-218 and 743-854. Conclusions about previously exposed vaccinees are limited because only 6 or 7 AZD1222 recipients were SARS-CoV-2 seropositive at baseline.

The time point label for this specimen denotes: about 28 days (+/-7) after the second vaccine dose. AZD1222 recipients with second doses at about 4 weeks or about 12 weeks were pooled, because spike-specific TCR depth and breadth did not differ between schedules. The vaccinee samples were drawn from two UK trials, COV001 and COV002, one of which was a single-blind randomized controlled phase 2/3 trial testing AZD1222 (ChAdOx1 nCoV-19) in healthy adults. Trial participant PBMC samples were collected at day 0 and day 28 after the second dose for TCRbeta chain sequencing. As to this clone: Its antigen is unknown. Base qualities are not at hand, and no much larger clone is one base apart.

Recombination joined TRBV11-2 with TRBJ2-5; the D match is possibly TRBD1 or TRBD2, with 6 bases aligned in each. Sequenced here: peripheral blood, sampled 28 days after the second AZD1222 dose. This clonotype originated in an adult who received the AZD1222 COVID-19 vaccine. The CDR3 is CASSASRGAWETQYF. The nucleotides are TGTGCCAGCAGCGCATCTAGGGGGGCCTGGGAGACCCAGTACTTC.